This TCR beta chain was observed in a study of T cell repertoires in cytomegalovirus infection. Study background: Selection of CMV epitopes for the study included recently identified HLA-C-restricted and well-studied HLA-B-restricted ones. Indications of both CMV infection and matching HLA type were provided by public TCR beta signatures.

TCRdb used MiXCR to reprocess the reads, holding one entry per CDR3 protein. Here the sample spans some 130,000 distinct CDR3 sequences, approximately 30% being singletons. This clonotype was detected a few times. Its antigen remains unidentified. Findings and caveats of the study: There were carriers of CMV plus the relevant HLA, and cumulative public TCR beta family frequency identified them. The study found HLA-C-restricted CMV-specific TCR beta clonotypes dominating the ex vivo response.

Trimming cost V 0 bases and J 5 bases, with 16 bases left between them. The CDR3 is 16 residues long. The germline V gene has CDR1 MGHRA and CDR2 YSYEKL. The gene calls are TRBV4-1 and TRBJ2-5; maybe TRBD1 (6 bases). The TCR comes from a human donor in good health (CMV status not recorded). Some clones in this sample may be carry-over from other donors' samples. This sample comprised CD8+ T cells from cultured PBMCs, obtained from culture after CMV antigen stimulation. DNA for the CDR3: TGCGCCAGCAGCCAAGACTGGACGGAAAGGGGGGAGACCCAGTACTTC. This translates into CASSQDWTERGETQYF.